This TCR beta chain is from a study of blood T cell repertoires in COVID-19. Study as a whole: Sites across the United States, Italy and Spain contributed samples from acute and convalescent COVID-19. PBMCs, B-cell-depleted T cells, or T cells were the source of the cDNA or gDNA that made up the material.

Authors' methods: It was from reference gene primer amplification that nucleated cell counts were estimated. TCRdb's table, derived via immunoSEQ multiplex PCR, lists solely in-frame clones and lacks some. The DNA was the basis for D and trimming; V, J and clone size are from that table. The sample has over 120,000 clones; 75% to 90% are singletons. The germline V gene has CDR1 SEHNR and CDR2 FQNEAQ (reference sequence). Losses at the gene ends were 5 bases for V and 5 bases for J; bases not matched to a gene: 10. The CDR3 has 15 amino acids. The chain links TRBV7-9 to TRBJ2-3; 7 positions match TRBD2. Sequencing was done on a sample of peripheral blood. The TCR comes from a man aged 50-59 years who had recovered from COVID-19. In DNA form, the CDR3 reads TGTGCCAGCAGCCCAGAGCGGGGCGGAGGAGATACGCAGTATTTT. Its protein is CASSPERGGGDTQYF. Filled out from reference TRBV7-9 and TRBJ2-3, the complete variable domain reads DTGVSQNPRHKITKRGQNVTFRCDPISEHNRLYWYRQTLGQGPEFLTYFQNEAQLEKSRLLSDRFSAERPKGSFSTLEIQRTEQGDSAMYLCASSPERGGGDTQYFGPGTRLTVL.